These T cell receptor beta chains were read from a single sample in a study of metastatic and nonmetastatic thyroid tumors. TCRdb re-called the PCR reads through MiXCR. This sample has tens of thousands of clones, with 25% to 30% found just once. The source material was blood. These receptors were taken from a male donor with papillary thyroid cancer or a benign thyroid nodule (not recorded which). Some clones in this sample may be carry-over from other donors' samples. Both conserved end residues are part of each CDR3. D genes are given only for firm matches. Rows give clone size only sometimes, using once, few, many, or a class for an expanded clone.

J gene,V gene,CDR3 length,D gene,clone size,CDR3 DNA,CDR3 protein
TRBJ2-3,TRBV12-3/TRBV12-4,13,TRBD2,NA,TGTGCCAGCAGTCGGGCGGGAGGAGGTACGCAGTATTTT,CASSRAGGGTQYF
TRBJ1-6,TRBV4-3,12,NA,NA,TGCGCCAGCAGCAAACAGGATGGATCCCTCCACTTT,CASSKQDGSLHF
TRBJ2-7,TRBV6-5,13,NA,NA,TGTGCCAGTAGTTATGGCCTGAACTACGAGCAGTACTTC,CASSYGLNYEQYF
TRBJ2-1,TRBV2,15,TRBD1,NA,TGTGCCAGCAGCATAGACGGGACAGGGTACGATGAGCAGTTCTTC,CASSIDGTGYDEQFF
TRBJ1-5,TRBV6-1,13,NA,many,TGTGCCAGCAGATTTGACGACAATCAGCCCCAGCATTTT,CASRFDDNQPQHF
TRBJ2-1,TRBV12-3/TRBV12-4,12,NA,NA,TGTGCCAGCAGGCGAGTATTCAATGAGCAGTTCTTC,CASRRVFNEQFF
TRBJ2-7,TRBV28,14,TRBD2,many,TGTGCCAGCAGATCTTTCGGGAGGTCCCACGAGCAGTACTTC,CASRSFGRSHEQYF
TRBJ2-3,TRBV11-2,14,NA,NA,TGTGCCAGCAGCTTAGATCCGATCACAGATACGCAGTATTTT,CASSLDPITDTQYF
TRBJ1-1,TRBV10-2,14,NA,few,TGCGCCAGCAGTGAGTCGATCAGGAACACTGAAGCTTTCTTT,CASSESIRNTEAFF
TRBJ2-3,TRBV6-4,14,NA,many,TGTGCCAGCAGTGAGGAGACTAGCACAGATACGCAGTATTTT,CASSEETSTDTQYF
TRBJ2-2,TRBV29-1,13,NA,many,TGCAGCGTTGGGATGCACAACACCGGGGAGCTGTTTTTT,CSVGMHNTGELFF
TRBJ2-7,TRBV20-1,13,TRBD2,NA,TGCAGTGTTCAGCGGGAGGGTCTCTACGAGCAGTACTTC,CSVQREGLYEQYF
TRBJ1-5,TRBV3-1,13,NA,NA,TGTGCCAGCAGCCAAGATCCAGGCCAGCCCCAGCATTTT,CASSQDPGQPQHF
TRBJ2-2,TRBV7-7,14,TRBD1,many,TGTGCTAGCAGCACGGACAGGGACACCGGGGAGCTGTTTTTT,CASSTDRDTGELFF
TRBJ1-1,TRBV3-1,12,NA,many,TGTGCCAGCAGTAGGACGGGGACTGAAGCTTTCTTT,CASSRTGTEAFF
TRBJ2-7,TRBV10-3,15,TRBD2,many,TGTGCCATCAGTGAGACACTAGCGGGAGATCCCGAGCAGTACTTC,CAISETLAGDPEQYF
TRBJ1-1,TRBV7-9,14,NA,NA,TGTGCCAGCAGCTTAGGAGGGATGAACACTGAAGCTTTCTTT,CASSLGGMNTEAFF
TRBJ1-1,TRBV6-1,11,NA,NA,TGTGCCAGCAGTGAGGGCACTGAAGCTTTCTTT,CASSEGTEAFF
TRBJ2-7,TRBV20-1,13,NA,few,TGCAGTGCTATAGTCGATGTCGACTACGAGCAGTACTTC,CSAIVDVDYEQYF
TRBJ1-2,TRBV11-2,15,NA,NA,TGTGCCAGCAGCTTAGATCTTGGGGCGGCCTATGGCTACACCTTC,CASSLDLGAAYGYTF
TRBJ2-1,TRBV12-3/TRBV12-4,12,NA,few,TGTGCCAGCAGTCCGCCCTGGCATGAGCATTTCTTC,CASSPPWHEHFF
TRBJ2-2,TRBV11-2,14,TRBD2,medium-sized,TGTGCCAGCAGCGGCGGGAGACTCACCGGGGAGCTGTTTTTT,CASSGGRLTGELFF
TRBJ2-3,TRBV6-1,14,TRBD1,many,TGTGCCAGCAAAAGGACAGGGGGCACAGATACGCAGTATTTT,CASKRTGGTDTQYF
TRBJ2-2,TRBV7-2,14,NA,NA,TGTGCCAGCAGCTTAGACACTGACACCGGGGAGCTGTTTTTT,CASSLDTDTGELFF
TRBJ2-7,TRBV6-1,14,NA,NA,TGTGCCAGCAAAAGGGGCAGAACGGCCTACGAGCAGTACTTC,CASKRGRTAYEQYF
TRBJ1-1,TRBV5-1,14,TRBD1,many,TGCGCCAGCAGCCCTGACAGGGCTGCCACTGAAGCTTTCTTT,CASSPDRAATEAFF
TRBJ2-5,TRBV6-1,15,TRBD1,few,TGTGCCAGCAGGTTCGGGACAGGGGGCACAGAGACCCAGTACTTC,CASRFGTGGTETQYF
TRBJ1-4,TRBV30,13,NA,many,TGTGCCTGGAGTGGGGTGCCTAATGAAAAACTGTTTTTT,CAWSGVPNEKLFF
TRBJ2-7,TRBV6-1,12,NA,few,TGTGCCAGCAGCTGGGCATACTATGAGCAGTACTTC,CASSWAYYEQYF
TRBJ2-7,TRBV5-1,17,NA,many,TGCGCCAGCAGCTTGGCCCCCCTAGCCGATAGCTCCTACGAGCAGTACTTC,CASSLAPLADSSYEQYF
TRBJ1-3,TRBV28,12,NA,NA,TGTGCCAGCAGTAGTGGGGGAAACACCATATATTTT,CASSSGGNTIYF
TRBJ2-7,TRBV20-1,16,NA,many,TGCAGTGCTAGACCCTTGGATTCTCTTTTGATCTACGAGCAGTACTTC,CSARPLDSLLIYEQYF
TRBJ2-5,TRBV18,15,NA,NA,TGTGCCAGCTCACCTAACCGAGGGTCCCAAGAGACCCAGTACTTC,CASSPNRGSQETQYF
TRBJ2-5,TRBV12-3/TRBV12-4,17,TRBD2,NA,TGTGCCAGCAGTTTTGGGTCCCCGGGGGGGACCAAAGGGACCCAGTACTTC,CASSFGSPGGTKGTQYF
TRBJ2-2,TRBV28,18,NA,many,TGTGCCAGCAGTTTAAGTTTGCTTTGGTCGGGGGACGCCGGGGAGCTGTTTTTT,CASSLSLLWSGDAGELFF
TRBJ2-1,TRBV11-2,16,NA,few,TGTGCCAGCAGGCCCGCGGGTGTTAGCTCCTACAATGAGCAGTTCTTC,CASRPAGVSSYNEQFF
TRBJ1-1,TRBV20-1,15,NA,NA,TGCAGTGCTAGTGTGGCGTCCCTTGGGAACACTGAAGCTTTCTTT,CSASVASLGNTEAFF
TRBJ2-1,TRBV4-2,16,NA,many,TGTGCTAGCAGCCAAGGGGCTGGCCAGGGCTACAATGAGCAGTTCTTC,CASSQGAGQGYNEQFF
TRBJ1-1,TRBV29-1,12,NA,NA,TGCAGCGATGGTACAGTGGGGGTTGAAGCTTTCTTT,CSDGTVGVEAFF
TRBJ2-2,TRBV5-1,14,TRBD1,NA,TGCGCCAGCGCCGGACAGGGGAAAACCGGGGAGCTGTTTTTT,CASAGQGKTGELFF
TRBJ2-7,TRBV9,14,TRBD1,NA,TGTGCCAGCAGCTTGGGACAGCTAGCCTACTATCAGTACTTC,CASSLGQLAYYQYF
TRBJ2-7,TRBV7-8,18,TRBD2,NA,TGTGCCAGCAGCCGCCCGACTAGCGGGGGGGTAAGCTCCTACGAGCAGTACTTC,CASSRPTSGGVSSYEQYF
TRBJ2-2,TRBV7-6,14,NA,many,TGTGCCAGCAGCCCCGGGACTTACACCGGGGAGCTGTTTTTT,CASSPGTYTGELFF
TRBJ2-1,TRBV12-3/TRBV12-4,16,TRBD2,few,TGTGCCAGCAGTCCTAGCGGGAGAGGAGTTGTTGGCGAGCAGTTCTTC,CASSPSGRGVVGEQFF
TRBJ1-6,TRBV6-6,14,NA,few,TGTGCCAGCAGTTACTTCGGGTTAGGTTCACCCCTCCACTTT,CASSYFGLGSPLHF
TRBJ2-5,TRBV25-1,13,NA,few,TGTGCCAGCAGTGGCCCTCCCCAAGAGACCCAGTACTTC,CASSGPPQETQYF
TRBJ2-7,TRBV25-1,13,NA,medium-sized,TGTGCCAGCAGTGAACAGGAGATCTACGAGCAGTACTTC,CASSEQEIYEQYF
TRBJ2-7,TRBV28,15,TRBD1,once,TGTGCCAGCAGTTTTCAAACTAGGGGGCACTACGAGCAGTACTTC,CASSFQTRGHYEQYF
TRBJ2-3,TRBV6-1,16,TRBD1,NA,TGTGCCAGCAAAGGACAGGGGGCCTCTAGCACAGATACGCAGTATTTT,CASKGQGASSTDTQYF
TRBJ2-7,TRBV6-1,15,TRBD1,few,TGTGCCAGCAGACCCCCGGGACAGGCCATCACTGAGCAGTACTTC,CASRPPGQAITEQYF